These 19 T cell receptor beta chains came from one sample sequenced in a study of CD8+CD57+ T cells in acquired aplastic anemia. The template for TCR beta VDJ and CDR3 sequence profiling was genomic DNA. TCRdb used MiXCR to reprocess the reads, holding one entry per CDR3 protein. Among 150,000 to 200,000 distinct CDR3 sequences, approximately 43% were seen once, and the ten largest hold 1.1%. Sequencing input: sorted CD4+, CD8+, or CD8+CD57+ T cells (not recorded which) from PBMCs. These TCRs come from a human donor in good health.

This clonotype was observed a handful of times. A much larger clone is a single base away; this may be a read error. The CDR3 region is CASSPLQDLYEQYF. CDR3 nucleotide sequence: TGTGCCAGCAGCCCTCTCCAGGACCTCTACGAGCAGTACTTC. The J gene is TRBJ2-7, the V gene TRBV7-9; no definite D call. Germline V gene lookup returns CDR1 SEHNR and CDR2 FQNEAQ (reference sequence). This CDR3 region has 14 residues. The V end lost 5 bases, the J end lost 3 bases, and 14 bases lay between the germline ends. Full variable domain (missing parts from reference TRBV7-9 and TRBJ2-7): DTGVSQNPRHKITKRGQNVTFRCDPISEHNRLYWYRQTLGQGPEFLTYFQNEAQLEKSRLLSDRFSAERPKGSFSTLEIQRTEQGDSAMYLCASSPLQDLYEQYFGPGTRLTVT.

The J gene is TRBJ1-5, the V gene TRBV28; D ambiguous. Deletions cut 4 bases from V and 2 bases from J, with 9 bases between. CDR3 length: 14 residues. Germline V gene lookup returns CDR1 MDHEN and CDR2 SYDVKM. The CDR3 loop is CASSSHGGNQPQHF. Here the CDR3 DNA reads TGTGCCAGCAGTTCTCATGGGGGCAATCAGCCCCAGCATTTT. Supplemented by reference TRBV28 and TRBJ1-5, the full variable domain reads DVKVTQSSRYLVKRTGEKVFLECVQDMDHENMFWYRQDPGLGLRLIYFSYDVKMKEKGDIPEGYSVSREKKERFSLILESASTNQTSMYLCASSSHGGNQPQHFGDGTRLSIL.

This chain joins TRBV20-1 and TRBJ1-2; 7 nucleotides align to TRBD1. Germline lookup yields CDR1 DFQATT and CDR2 SNEGSKA (reference sequence). Trimming removed 0 bases from V and 7 bases from J; junction bases left unmatched: 5. CDR3 size: 13 residues. The CDR3 loop reads CSARDVGGRGYTF. DNA for the CDR3: TGCAGTGCTAGAGATGTAGGGGGCCGTGGCTACACCTTC.

The chain links TRBV30 to TRBJ2-6; D remains ambiguous. The CDR3 runs to 15 residues. V dropped 1 base and J dropped 0 bases, with 7 bases sitting between them. CDR1 is GTSNPN, CDR2 SVGIG, per germline (reference sequence). The CDR3 loop is CAWSAGNSGANVLTF. In nucleotides, the CDR3 is TGTGCCTGGAGTGCAGGAAACTCTGGGGCCAACGTCCTGACTTTC.

On this clonotype: A much larger clone is a single base away; this may be a read error. The chain couples TRBV12-3 or TRBV12-4 to TRBJ2-5; D could derive from TRBD1 or TRBD2 (5 bases each). There are 18 residues in the CDR3. V was cut by 4 bases and J by 2 bases, with 23 bases left in between. Here the CDR3 reads CASSSLPFGGGKQETQYF. DNA for the CDR3: TGTGCCAGCAGTTCGCTCCCCTTTGGTGGGGGAAAACAAGAGACCCAGTACTTC.

Many counts were recorded for this clonotype. The CDR3 reads CASSLVGANYGYTF. The CDR3 DNA sequence: TGTGCCAGCAGCTTAGTAGGAGCTAACTATGGCTACACCTTC. The chain links TRBV11-2 to TRBJ1-2, with D unresolved. Deletions cut 1 base from V and 0 bases from J, with 6 bases between. CDR1 is SGHAT and CDR2 is FQNNGV in the germline V gene. CDR3 length: 14 residues.

The chain recombines TRBV19 with TRBJ1-2; no definite D call. Looked up from germline, CDR1 is LNHDA and CDR2 is SQIVND (reference sequence). V was pared by 6 bases and J by 5 bases, with 13 bases between. The CDR3 consists of 13 residues. The CDR3 nucleotides are TGTGCCAGTAGGGACTACGAGGATTATGGCTACACCTTC. Its translation: CASRDYEDYGYTF. Supplemented by reference TRBV19 and TRBJ1-2, the full variable domain reads DGGITQSPKYLFRKEGQNVTLSCEQNLNHDAMYWYRQDPGQGLRLIYYSQIVNDFQKGDIAEGYSVSREKKESFPLTVTSAQKNPTAFYLCASRDYEDYGYTFGSGTRLTVV.

This clonotype was observed a few times. V usage is TRBV10-3 and J usage is TRBJ1-6; D ambiguous. The CDR3 runs to 12 residues. Trimming shortened V by 3 bases and J by 11 bases, and 8 bases separated the two germline ends. CDR1 and CDR2 (germline): ENHRY, SYGVKD. The CDR3 DNA reads as TGTGCCATCAGTGACCGGTCCGCACCCCTCCACTTT. Its protein product is CAISDRSAPLHF.

The rearrangement links TRBV2 to TRBJ1-1; no clear D gene. V was pared by 7 bases and J by 2 bases, with 11 bases between. CDR3 length equals 13 residues. Germline V lookup: CDR1 SNHLY, CDR2 FYNNEI. The CDR3 spells CASMRAVNTEAFF. As DNA, the CDR3 is TGTGCCAGCATGAGGGCAGTCAACACTGAAGCTTTCTTT.

V gene TRBV6-5 combines with J gene TRBJ1-1, with unresolved D. CDR3 length: 12 residues. Germline CDR1 is MNHEY and CDR2 is SVGAGI. Trimming stripped 5 bases from V and 5 bases from J, with 9 bases between. The chain's CDR3 is CASSESKTEAFF. In DNA, the CDR3 is TGTGCCAGCAGTGAAAGTAAAACTGAAGCTTTCTTT.

The chain is built from TRBV7-3 and TRBJ2-3; TRBD2 might be the D (6 bases). The CDR3 loop spans 14 amino acids. The V and J ends lost 3 bases and 11 bases respectively, with 18 bases between them. The germline V gene encodes CDR1 SGHTA and CDR2 FQGTGA. The CDR3 sequence is CASSLTRYNNEQYF. The CDR3 DNA is TGTGCCAGCAGCTTGACTAGATATAACAATGAGCAGTATTTT.

This clonotype was detected many times. One end of the junction varies from germline; a read error may be responsible. The chain links TRBV7-8 to TRBJ1-2; the match to TRBD1 covers 8 bases. The CDR3 spans 12 residues. Germline CDR1 and CDR2: SGHVS and FQNEAQ. The CDR3 sequence: CASSLDRGALGF. CDR3 sequence (DNA): TGTGCCAGCAGCCTCGACAGGGGAGCTCTAGGATTC.

The rearrangement joins TRBV10-3 to TRBJ2-5, with TRBD2 identical over 12 bases. The CDR3 sequence is 14 residues long. V shed 5 bases and J 5 bases; nucleotides not matched to a gene: 3. Germline CDR1 reads ENHRY; CDR2 reads SYGVKD. CDR3 bases: TGTGCCATCAGTCCTAGCGGGAGGGGTGAGACCCAGTACTTC. Amino acid sequence: CAISPSGRGETQYF.

This clonotype has a handful of counts. The rearrangement joins TRBV20-1 to TRBJ1-2; no definite D call. CDR1 is DFQATT and CDR2 is SNEGSKA in the germline V gene (reference sequence). CDR3 length: 12 residues. V lost 3 bases and J lost 6, with 11 bases in between. CDR3 amino acids: CSASRGGDGYTF. CDR3 DNA: TGCAGTGCTAGTCGGGGTGGGGATGGCTACACCTTC.

The table lists this clonotype with many counts. The chain recombines TRBV14 with TRBJ1-1, with no clear D. Germline CDR1 is SGHDN and CDR2 is FVKESK. The CDR3 consists of 15 residues. Trimming pared 1 base from V and 5 bases from J, leaving 14 bases between. For the CDR3, the DNA is TGTGCCAGCAGCCAAGGGCCAAATCAGTTAACTGAAGCTTTCTTT. This encodes CASSQGPNQLTEAFF. Variable domain in full (rest from reference TRBV14 and TRBJ1-1): EAGVTQFPSHSVIEKGQTVTLRCDPISGHDNLYWYRRVMGKEIKFLLHFVKESKQDESGMPNNRFLAERTGGTYSTLKVQPAELEDSGVYFCASSQGPNQLTEAFFGQGTRLTVV.

In its sample, this clonotype was seen many times. The chain links TRBV20-1 to TRBJ1-6; possible D gene TRBD1, 6 bases. CDR1 is DFQATT and CDR2 is SNEGSKA in the germline V gene (reference sequence). The V gene lost 6 bases and the J gene lost 4 bases, with 16 bases spanning the gap. The CDR3 consists of 15 residues. The CDR3 DNA follows: TGCAGTGCCGTTTGGGGGCGTTTATATAATTCACCCCTCCACTTT. Its translation is CSAVWGRLYNSPLHF.

J is TRBJ1-2 and V is TRBV2; D is uncertain. The length of the CDR3 is 13 residues. Trimming took 4 bases from V and 1 from J, leaving 7 bases between them. CDR1 and CDR2 (germline): SNHLY, FYNNEI. Here the CDR3 DNA reads TGTGCCAGCAGTGGTAACCTTAACTATGGCTACACCTTC. It codes for CASSGNLNYGYTF. Full variable domain (outside the CDR3, taken from reference TRBV2 and TRBJ1-2): EPEVTQTPSHQVTQMGQEVILRCVPISNHLYFYWYRQILGQKVEFLVSFYNNEISEKSEIFDDQFSVERPDGSNFTLKIRSTKLEDSAMYFCASSGNLNYGYTFGSGTRLTVV.

The sample holds one count of this clonotype. This chain uses TRBV7-9 with TRBJ1-1; 9 bases match TRBD1. Germline V gene data show CDR1 as SEHNR and CDR2 as FQNEAQ (reference sequence). After removal of 3 bases from V and 4 bases from J, the junction contained 3 bases not matched to a gene. The CDR3 spans 14 residues. Here the CDR3 DNA reads TGTGCCAGCAGCTTCCCACAGGGGGCCACTGAAGCTTTCTTT. This sequence encodes CASSFPQGATEAFF.

This clonotype was counted once. The chain couples TRBV2 to TRBJ1-5, with D perhaps TRBD1 (5 bases). The germline V and J ends were trimmed by 7 bases and 3 bases, with 10 bases remaining between them. This CDR3 contains 13 residues. CDR1 and CDR2 from the germline V gene are SNHLY and FYNNEI. DNA for the CDR3: TGTGCCAGCAAAGGGACTGCCAATCAGCCCCAGCATTTT. Its protein is CASKGTANQPQHF. Combining the CDR3 with reference TRBV2 and TRBJ1-5 gives the whole variable domain EPEVTQTPSHQVTQMGQEVILRCVPISNHLYFYWYRQILGQKVEFLVSFYNNEISEKSEIFDDQFSVERPDGSNFTLKIRSTKLEDSAMYFCASKGTANQPQHFGDGTRLSIL.